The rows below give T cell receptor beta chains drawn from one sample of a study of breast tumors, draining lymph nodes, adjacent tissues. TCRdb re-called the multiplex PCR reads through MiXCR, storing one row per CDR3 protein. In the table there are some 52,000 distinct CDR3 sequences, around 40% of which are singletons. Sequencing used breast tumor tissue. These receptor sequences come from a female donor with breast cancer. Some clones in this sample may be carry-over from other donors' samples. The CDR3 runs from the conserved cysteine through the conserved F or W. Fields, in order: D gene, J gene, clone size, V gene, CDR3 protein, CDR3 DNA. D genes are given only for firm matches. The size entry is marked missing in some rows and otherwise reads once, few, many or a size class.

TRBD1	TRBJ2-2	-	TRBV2	CASRGTGSGELFF	TGTGCCAGCAGGGGGACAGGCTCCGGGGAGCTGTTTTTT
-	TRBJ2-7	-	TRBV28	CASSYGPWGNYEQYF	TGTGCCAGCAGTTATGGCCCCTGGGGTAACTACGAGCAGTACTTC
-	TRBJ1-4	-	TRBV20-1	CSARVFRASVNNEKLFF	TGCAGTGCTAGAGTTTTCAGGGCCAGCGTCAATAATGAAAAACTGTTTTTT
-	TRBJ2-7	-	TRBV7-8	CASSLYRDPSYEQYF	TGTGCCAGCAGCTTATACCGGGACCCATCCTACGAGCAGTACTTC
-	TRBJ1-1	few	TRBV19	CASSLQGSNTEAFF	TGTGCCAGTAGTTTACAGGGCTCGAACACTGAAGCTTTCTTT
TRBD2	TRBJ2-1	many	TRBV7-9	CASVIAGVRNEQFF	TGTGCCAGCGTTATAGCGGGAGTAAGGAATGAGCAGTTCTTC
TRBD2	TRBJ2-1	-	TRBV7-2	CASRLSGRGYNEQFF	TGTGCCAGCAGACTGAGCGGGAGGGGGTACAATGAGCAGTTCTTC
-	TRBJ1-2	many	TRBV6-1	CASSFKTSSGYTF	TGTGCCAGCAGCTTTAAGACTTCGAGTGGCTACACCTTC
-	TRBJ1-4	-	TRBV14	CASSHLNRRGAEKLFF	TGTGCCAGCAGCCACCTCAACAGGAGAGGGGCTGAAAAACTGTTTTTT
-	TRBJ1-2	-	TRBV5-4	CASSLGRGIGYGYTF	TGTGCCAGCAGCTTAGGCCGGGGAATCGGCTATGGCTACACCTTC
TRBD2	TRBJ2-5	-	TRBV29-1	CSAGREGTLETQYF	TGCAGCGCGGGGCGGGAGGGCACCTTGGAGACCCAGTACTTC
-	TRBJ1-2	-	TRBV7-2	CASSLDGRSYGYTF	TGTGCCAGCAGCTTAGATGGCAGGTCCTATGGCTACACCTTC
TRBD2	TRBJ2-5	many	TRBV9	CASSGGLAGARMLQETQYF	TGTGCCAGCAGCGGAGGACTAGCGGGAGCAAGAATGCTTCAAGAGACCCAGTACTTC
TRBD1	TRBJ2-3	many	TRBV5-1	CASSSPGQGINTQYF	TGCGCCAGCAGCTCACCGGGACAGGGTATTAATACGCAGTATTTT
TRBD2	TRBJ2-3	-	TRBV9	CASSGGSGVTSTATQYF	TGTGCCAGCAGCGGGGGATCGGGGGTGACTAGCACAGCTACCCAGTATTTT
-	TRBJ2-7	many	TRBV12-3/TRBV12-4	CASSFTGYEQYF	TGTGCCAGCAGTTTCACAGGGTACGAGCAGTACTTC
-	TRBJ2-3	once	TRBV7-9	CASSESVGTDTQYF	TGTGCCAGCAGTGAGTCGGTGGGCACAGATACGCAGTATTTT
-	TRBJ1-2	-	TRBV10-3	CARDPRNSYGYTF	TGTGCTAGAGACCCGCGGAATTCCTACGGCTACACCTTC
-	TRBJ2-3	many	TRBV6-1	CASSEVGAADTQYF	TGTGCCAGCAGTGAGGTCGGGGCGGCAGATACGCAGTATTTT
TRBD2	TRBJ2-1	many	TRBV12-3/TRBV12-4	CASTKTGTSGSNEQFF	TGTGCCAGCACCAAGACCGGGACTAGCGGGAGCAATGAGCAGTTCTTC
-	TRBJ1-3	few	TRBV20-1	CSARVLAGGNTIYF	TGCAGTGCTAGAGTGCTAGCGGGGGGAAACACCATATATTTT
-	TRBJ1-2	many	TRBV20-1	CSAPLPGDYGYTF	TGCAGTGCCCCATTGCCGGGTGACTATGGCTACACCTTC
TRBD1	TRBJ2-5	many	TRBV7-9	CASSAPGQRDQETQYF	TGTGCCAGCAGCGCACCGGGACAGAGGGACCAAGAGACCCAGTACTTC
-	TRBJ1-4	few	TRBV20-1	CSAGTGGSEKLFF	TGCAGTGCTGGGACCGGAGGAAGTGAAAAACTGTTTTTT
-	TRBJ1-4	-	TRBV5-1	CASSLGASGEKLFF	TGCGCCAGCAGCTTGGGAGCATCAGGGGAAAAACTGTTTTTT
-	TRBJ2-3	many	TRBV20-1	CSARYPARAGTDTQYF	TGCAGTGCTCGGTATCCAGCGCGGGCCGGCACAGATACGCAGTATTTT
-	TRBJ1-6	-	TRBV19	CASTHGFGPLHF	TGTGCCAGCACCCACGGGTTTGGACCCCTCCACTTT
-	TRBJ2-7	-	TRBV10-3	CAIIWFWAVYEQYF	TGTGCCATCATCTGGTTCTGGGCGGTCTACGAGCAGTACTTC
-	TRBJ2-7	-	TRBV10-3	CAISGRSAYEQYF	TGTGCCATCAGTGGTCGATCAGCCTACGAGCAGTACTTC
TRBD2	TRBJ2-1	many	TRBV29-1	CSVGHIRTSSYNEQFF	TGCAGCGTTGGCCATATTAGGACTAGCTCCTACAATGAGCAGTTCTTC
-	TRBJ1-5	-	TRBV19	CASSASSRTYPSQYSNQPQHF	TGTGCCAGTAGTGCATCCAGTCGTACCTACCCGTCCCAGTATAGCAATCAGCCCCAGCATTTT
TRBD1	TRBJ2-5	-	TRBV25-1	CASSIDRGQETQYF	TGTGCCAGCAGTATTGACAGGGGTCAAGAGACCCAGTACTTC
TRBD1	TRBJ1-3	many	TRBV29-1	CSVVPRQGSGNTIYF	TGCAGCGTTGTTCCCCGACAGGGTTCTGGAAACACCATATATTTT
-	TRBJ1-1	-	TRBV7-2	CASGYLRNGEAFF	TGTGCCAGCGGCTATTTACGGAATGGGGAAGCTTTCTTT
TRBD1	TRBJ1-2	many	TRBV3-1	CASSQGMTGNYGYTF	TGTGCCAGCAGCCAAGGGATGACAGGGAACTATGGCTACACCTTC
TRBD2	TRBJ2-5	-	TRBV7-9	CASSRKAGAQYF	TGTGCCAGCAGTCGAAAAGCGGGGGCCCAGTACTTC
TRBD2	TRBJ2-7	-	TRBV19	CASSMASGSSYEQYF	TGTGCCAGTAGTATGGCTAGCGGGAGCTCCTACGAGCAGTACTTC
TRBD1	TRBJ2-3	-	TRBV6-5	CASSQTGEKTDTQYF	TGTGCCAGCAGCCAAACAGGGGAGAAGACAGATACGCAGTATTTT
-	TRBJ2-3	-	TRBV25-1	CASPWEDTQYF	TGTGCTAGCCCGTGGGAAGATACGCAGTATTTT
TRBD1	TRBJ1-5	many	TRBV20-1	CSAQQGTNQPQHF	TGCAGTGCTCAACAGGGGACGAATCAGCCCCAGCATTTT
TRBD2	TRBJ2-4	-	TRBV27	CASSLSMASGGAKNIQYF	TGTGCCAGCAGTTTATCGATGGCTAGCGGGGGGGCCAAAAACATTCAGTACTTC
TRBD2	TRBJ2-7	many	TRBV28	CASLAGDYEQYF	TGTGCCAGCTTAGCGGGGGACTACGAGCAGTACTTC
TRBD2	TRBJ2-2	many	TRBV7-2	CASSLGSGKVGELFF	TGTGCCAGCAGCTTAGGAAGCGGGAAGGTCGGGGAGCTGTTTTTT
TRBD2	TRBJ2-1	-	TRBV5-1	CASSETAIGLADNEQFF	TGCGCCAGCAGCGAGACTGCAATTGGACTAGCGGACAATGAGCAGTTCTTC
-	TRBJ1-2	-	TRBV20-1	CSASLVGVDYGYTF	TGCAGTGCTAGCTTAGTCGGGGTTGACTATGGCTACACCTTC
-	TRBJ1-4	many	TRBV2	CASSGVGEKLFF	TGTGCCAGCAGTGGCGTCGGTGAAAAACTGTTTTTT
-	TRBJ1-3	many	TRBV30	CAWSLRSSGNTIYF	TGTGCCTGGAGTTTAAGGTCATCTGGAAACACCATATATTTT
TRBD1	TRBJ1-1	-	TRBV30	CAWSLGGGGFYTEAFF	TGTGCCTGGAGTTTAGGGGGAGGGGGCTTTTACACTGAAGCTTTCTTT
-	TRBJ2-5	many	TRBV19	CASSINVRETQYF	TGTGCCAGTAGTATTAATGTTAGGGAGACCCAGTACTTC
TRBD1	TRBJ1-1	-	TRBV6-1	CASSEGQGDHTEAFF	TGTGCCAGCAGTGAGGGACAGGGGGATCACACTGAAGCTTTCTTT
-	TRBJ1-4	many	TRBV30	CAWNRLKDEKLFF	TGTGCCTGGAACCGACTGAAAGATGAAAAACTGTTTTTT